Listed below are T cell receptor beta chains from one sample, sequenced in a study of cytomegalovirus exposure and HLA in healthy donors. Only in-frame clones appear in the TCRdb table, and some are missing; sequencing was by immunoSEQ multiplex PCR. This table has around 240,000 clones, roughly 87% appearing once. The specimen sequenced was PBMCs. The origin of the receptors is a woman aged 35 to 49 in good health and CMV-seropositive. The CDR3 runs from the conserved cysteine through the conserved F or W. Each record gives: J gene, clone size, V gene, D gene, CDR3 DNA, CDR3 protein. The D gene is left open where the match is weak. Not all rows give a size; the values are once, few, many and, for expanded clones, a class.

TRBJ1-2,.,TRBV12-5,TRBD1,TGTGCTAGTGGTGCACAGGGGTTTGCCCATGGCTACACCTTC,CASGAQGFAHGYTF
TRBJ1-1,.,TRBV2,TRBD1,TGTGCCAGCAGGACAGGGGGCGAGAATGAAGCTTTCTTT,CASRTGGENEAFF
TRBJ2-3,.,TRBV4-3,TRBD1,TGCGCCAGCAGCCGCGAGGGGACAGGGGCAGATACGCAGTATTTT,CASSREGTGADTQYF
TRBJ2-5,.,TRBV9,TRBD1,TGTGCCAGCAGCGTAGAGGGGACAGGGGCCCTACGATTGGAGACCCAGTACTTC,CASSVEGTGALRLETQYF
TRBJ1-1,few,TRBV6-5,.,TGTGCCAGCAGTTACTCCAGAACGAACACTGAAGCTTTCTTT,CASSYSRTNTEAFF
TRBJ2-2,.,TRBV9,.,TGTGCCAGCAGCCGAAGGGGTGAGGGGGCGAACACCGGGGAGCTGTTTTTT,CASSRRGEGANTGELFF
TRBJ1-1,few,TRBV18,.,TGTGCCAGCTCACCCTCGGGAGCTGAAGCTTTCTTT,CASSPSGAEAFF
TRBJ2-7,.,TRBV15,.,TGTGCCACCAGCAGAGATAATGCAGGGGACGAGCAGTACTTC,CATSRDNAGDEQYF
TRBJ1-1,.,TRBV29-1,TRBD1,TGCAGCGTTTGCGGACAGGGGGGATGCACTGAAGCTTTCTTT,CSVCGQGGCTEAFF
TRBJ2-4,.,TRBV19,.,TGTGCCAGTAGGGACTCGTTGGGGACCAAAAACATTCAGTACTTC,CASRDSLGTKNIQYF
TRBJ2-1,.,TRBV7-6,TRBD2,TGTGCCAGCAGCTTATTGCGGGAGCCGGATGAGCAGTTCTTC,CASSLLREPDEQFF
TRBJ2-1,.,TRBV5-1,.,TGCGCCAGCAGCTTGGCAGGGGCGGCCCACAATGAGCAGTTCTTC,CASSLAGAAHNEQFF
TRBJ2-7,.,TRBV7-7,TRBD2,TGTGCTAGCAGCCCCCGACTAGCGGGAGACGAGCAGTACTTC,CASSPRLAGDEQYF
TRBJ2-7,.,TRBV19,TRBD1,TGTGCCAGTAGTATAGATCTACAGGGGGCGACCTACGAGCAGTACTTC,CASSIDLQGATYEQYF
TRBJ2-2,.,TRBV5-1,TRBD1,TGCGCCAGCAGGTCGGGACAGGGGAACACCGGGGAGCTGTTTTTT,CASRSGQGNTGELFF
TRBJ1-5,.,TRBV6-5,.,TGTGCCAGCAGTTCGGGGGGGAGTCAGCCCCAGCATTTT,CASSSGGSQPQHF
TRBJ1-1,.,TRBV19,.,TGTGCCAGTAGCTTCTCACGCGGCACTGAAGCTTTCTTT,CASSFSRGTEAFF